This T cell receptor beta chain was profiled in a study of shared clonotypes between healthy human individuals. In the study overall: Aged 18 to 49, the donors were two women and a few men.

TCRdb's copy holds only in-frame clones and misses some; the assay was immunoSEQ multiplex PCR. The sample lists 2 million to 2.5 million clones, over 85% occurring once. CDR3 size: 14 residues. Germline V gene data show CDR1 as LNHDA and CDR2 as SQIVND (reference sequence). Trimming shortened V by 3 bases and J by 5 bases, and 13 bases separated the two germline ends. CD45RO-negative cells were positively selected for CCR7, leaving out terminally differentiated effector memory CD45RA+ cells. The donor cohort consisted entirely of Caucasian adults residing in Nashville, Tennessee. Sample: naive CD8+ T cells sorted from blood. The receptor was derived from a man between 18 and 29 years old in good health. This sequence joins TRBV19 and TRBJ1-2, with D possibly TRBD1 on 5 matching bases. The CDR3 DNA reads as TGTGCCAGTAGTATTTTACAGGAGTTTTATGGCTACACCTTC. This gives the protein CASSILQEFYGYTF.